What follows are 16 T cell receptor beta chains derived from one specimen sequenced in a study of blood T cell repertoires in COVID-19. Data came from immunoSEQ multiplex PCR; TCRdb stores just in-frame clones and leaves some out. The sample holds about 180,000 clones; approximately 88% are singletons and the top ten take 3.5% to 5%. The sequenced material came from peripheral blood. The receptors come from a woman aged 25 to 39 with acute or convalescent COVID-19.

The chain combines TRBV30 with TRBJ1-4, with 9 bases identical to TRBD1. The CDR3 sequence is 15 residues long. After removal of 3 bases from V and 7 bases from J, the junction contained 9 bases not matched to a gene. Germline-derived CDR1 and CDR2 are GTSNPN and SVGIG (reference sequence). CDR3 sequence (DNA): TGTGCCTGGAGCGCTATACAGGGGGCGCGTGAAAAACTGTTTTTT. This encodes CAWSAIQGAREKLFF.

This clone was counted many times. The junction and the germline gene differ at one end; a read error may be behind it. V is TRBV27 and J is TRBJ2-7; no definite D call. Germline V gene data show CDR1 as MNHEY and CDR2 as SMNVEV (reference sequence). The CDR3 extends over 11 amino acids. CDR3 sequence (DNA): TGTGCCACCCTGTCGGCAGGCCTCTCCTTGTTC. It specifies CATLSAGLSLF.

The genes are TRBV11-3 and TRBJ2-1; 14 nucleotides match TRBD2. Per germline, CDR1 SGHNT and CDR2 YENEEA. The CDR3 extends over 14 amino acids. The V and J ends lost 8 bases and 8 bases, in that order; junction bases with no gene match: 5. CDR3 nucleotide sequence: TGTGCCAGCTCGACTAGCGGGAGGGCCCATGAGCAGTTCTTC. Its translation: CASSTSGRAHEQFF.

This chain uses TRBV11-3 with TRBJ2-7; 8 bases fit TRBD2. CDR3 length: 15 residues. Trimming cost V 5 bases and J 0 bases; bases outside gene matches: 6. Germline V lookup: CDR1 SGHNT, CDR2 YENEEA. In DNA form, the CDR3 reads TGTGCCAGCAGCCATAGCGGGACCCTCTCCTACGAGCAGTACTTC. It is translated as CASSHSGTLSYEQYF.

The CDR3 loop reads CASSSPSFVYGYTF. The CDR3 bases are TGTGCCAGTTCGTCCCCGTCCTTTGTCTATGGCTACACCTTC. The V gene is TRBV6-5, the J gene TRBJ1-2, with unresolved D. The germline V gene encodes CDR1 MNHEY and CDR2 SVGAGI. CDR3 length equals 14 residues. V lost 9 bases and J lost 4, with 18 bases in between.

The chain joins TRBV11-2 to TRBJ2-3, with TRBD1 as a possible D gene (6 bases). Per germline, CDR1 SGHAT and CDR2 FQNNGV. Trimming removed 6 bases from V and 11 bases from J, with 18 bases in between. The CDR3 is made up of 13 amino acids. The CDR3 DNA sequence: TGTGCCAGCAGTACAGACCCGACAGGTGTGCAGTATTTT. Translation: CASSTDPTGVQYF.

The V call is TRBV19, the J call TRBJ2-1; 9 bases match TRBD1. Losses at the gene ends were 0 bases for V and 15 bases for J; bases not matched to a gene: 3. This CDR3 is 12 amino acids long. In germline, CDR1 is LNHDA, CDR2 SQIVND (reference sequence). CDR3 sequence: CASSIDGDRAFF. Here the CDR3 DNA reads TGTGCCAGTAGTATAGATGGGGACAGGGCGTTCTTC.

The chain is built from TRBV20-1 and TRBJ2-1; 7 bases agree with TRBD2. J gave up 8 bases and V 3 bases, and 13 bases lay outside the gene matches. The CDR3 extends over 15 amino acids. The germline CDR1 and CDR2 sequences are DFQATT and SNEGSKA (reference sequence). CDR3 loop: CSASPRTRPLDEQFF. DNA of the CDR3: TGCAGTGCTAGTCCGAGGACTAGACCCCTAGATGAGCAGTTCTTC.

The V gene is TRBV28, the J gene TRBJ1-5; perhaps TRBD1 as D (5 bases). Germline assignment: CDR1 MDHEN and CDR2 SYDVKM. The CDR3 contains 14 residues. Trimming pared 7 bases from V and 7 bases from J, leaving 17 bases between. CDR3 nucleotides: TGTGCCAGCAAGTTGGGGGGAGGAAACCAGCCCCAGCATTTT. This codes for CASKLGGGNQPQHF.

The rearrangement joins TRBV28 to TRBJ1-1; D possibly corresponds to TRBD1 (6 bases). CDR3 size: 13 residues. V gave up 8 bases and J gave up 0 bases, with 10 bases separating them. Germline V gene lookup returns CDR1 MDHEN and CDR2 SYDVKM. Here the CDR3 reads CASLGALNTEAFF. The CDR3 nucleotides read TGTGCCAGCCTGGGGGCGCTGAACACTGAAGCTTTCTTT.

V is TRBV28 and J is TRBJ2-7; possibly TRBD2 for D (6 bases). Trimming left V 7 bases short and J 6 bases short, with 19 bases between. CDR3 length equals 14 residues. Germline CDR1 is MDHEN and CDR2 is SYDVKM. Here the CDR3 DNA reads TGTGCCAGCACCAAGGAGAGCGGGTTGGGCGAGCAGTACTTC. Its protein product is CASTKESGLGEQYF.

This clone has ten or more counts. The J gene is TRBJ2-2, the V gene TRBV14; 8 bases line up with TRBD2. Per germline, CDR1 SGHDN and CDR2 FVKESK. After removal of 4 bases from V and 5 bases from J, the junction contained 9 bases not matched to a gene. CDR3 size: 16 residues. CDR3 in amino acids: CASSLPGLGRTGELFF. DNA of the CDR3: TGTGCCAGCAGCCTGCCGGGACTAGGTCGGACCGGGGAGCTGTTTTTT. Together with reference TRBV14 and TRBJ2-2, the CDR3 gives the full variable domain: EAGVTQFPSHSVIEKGQTVTLRCDPISGHDNLYWYRRVMGKEIKFLLHFVKESKQDESGMPNNRFLAERTGGTYSTLKVQPAELEDSGVYFCASSLPGLGRTGELFFGEGSRLTVL.

This chain uses TRBV6-5 with TRBJ2-7; D may be TRBD1 (6 bases). The V gene's germline CDR1 is MNHEY and CDR2 SVGAGI. The CDR3 has 13 residues. V was cut by 0 bases and J by 5 bases, with 8 bases left in between. The CDR3 DNA is TGTGCCAGCAGTTACTCTTGGGACAACGAGCAGTACTTC. Translated: CASSYSWDNEQYF.

The chain combines TRBV5-1 with TRBJ2-1; weak D call: TRBD1 (6 bases). Germline V lookup: CDR1 SGHRS, CDR2 YFSETQ. With 7 bases removed from V and 5 bases from J, the gap between germline ends came to 16 bases. This CDR3 spans 14 amino acids. In DNA form, the CDR3 reads TGCGCCAGCTGCTGGACAGACCTAGACAATGAGCAGTTCTTC. It codes for CASCWTDLDNEQFF.

Details on this clone: A junction boundary mismatches the germline segment, possibly from a read error. This rearrangement joins TRBV6-1 to TRBJ2-7; TRBD1 aligns across 7 bases. The CDR3 runs 13 residues. Germline lookup yields CDR1 MNHNS and CDR2 SASEGT. CDR3 in amino acids: CASSEQYRVRGLF. Written as DNA, the CDR3 is TGTGCCAGCAGTGAACAATACAGGGTGAGGGGGCTCTTC.

CDR3 sequence (DNA): TGTGCCAGCAGCGACCTTGACAGGGCAGGGGAAAAACTGTTTTTT. The encoded protein is CASSDLDRAGEKLFF. The V gene is TRBV2, the J gene TRBJ1-4; 7 bases map to TRBD1. CDR1 is SNHLY and CDR2 is FYNNEI in the germline V gene. V was clipped by 6 bases and J by 8 bases; unmatched bases: 12. The CDR3 consists of 15 residues.